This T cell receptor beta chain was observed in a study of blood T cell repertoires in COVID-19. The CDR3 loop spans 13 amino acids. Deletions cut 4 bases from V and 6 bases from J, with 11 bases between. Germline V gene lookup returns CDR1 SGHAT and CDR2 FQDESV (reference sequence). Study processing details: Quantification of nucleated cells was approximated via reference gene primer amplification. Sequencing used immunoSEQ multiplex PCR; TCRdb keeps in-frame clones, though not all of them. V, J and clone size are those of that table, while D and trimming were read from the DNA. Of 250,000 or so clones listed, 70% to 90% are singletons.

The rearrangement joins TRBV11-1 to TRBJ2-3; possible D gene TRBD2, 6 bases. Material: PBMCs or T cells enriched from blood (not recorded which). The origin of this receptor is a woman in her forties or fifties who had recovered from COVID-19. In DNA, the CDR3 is TGTGCCAGCAGCTCTCGACTAGAGGATACGCAGTATTTT. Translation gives CASSSRLEDTQYF. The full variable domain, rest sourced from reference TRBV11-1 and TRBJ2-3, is EAEVAQSPRYKITEKSQAVAFWCDPISGHATLYWYRQILGQGPELLVQFQDESVVDDSQLPKDRFSAERLKGVDSTLKIQPAELGDSAMYLCASSSRLEDTQYFGPGTRLTVL.